This TCR beta chain was captured by sequencing in a study of shared clonotypes between healthy human individuals. Points from the study as a whole: Generally, naive subsets came out with larger estimated richness than memory subsets.

The CDR3 is 10 amino acids. V lost 3 bases to trimming and J lost 7 bases, with 5 bases between them. CDR1 and CDR2 from the germline V gene are SQVTM and ANQGSEA. This clone was recorded only once. Its antigen is unknown. The table came from immunoSEQ multiplex PCR; TCRdb's copy has only in-frame clones and leaves some out. The sample consists of around 2.1 million clones, about 94% of them appearing once. This clonotype was obtained from a man aged 18 to 29 in good health. The material sequenced was naive CD4+ T cells sorted from blood. Subset indicated: CD45RA+ positively selected. This chain links TRBV29-1 with TRBJ2-3, with D unresolved. The CDR3 bases are TGCAGCGTTGAGTCCCATACGCAGTATTTT. Residues: CSVESHTQYF.